This TCR beta chain was observed in a study of response to subunit inactivated influenza vaccine. CDR3 length equals 13 residues. Germline V gives CDR1 GTSNPN, CDR2 SVGIG (reference sequence). The germline V and J ends were trimmed by 5 bases and 1 base, with 12 bases remaining between them. This clonotype was counted only a few times. TCRdb reprocessed the RT-PCR reads with MiXCR, giving one entry per CDR3 protein. The data hold some 180,000 distinct CDR3 sequences, with nearly 9.5% observed a single time. The material sequenced was non-naive T cells sorted from PBMCs, taken on the day of vaccination. This receptor was identified in a man aged 45 to 65 who received an inactivated influenza vaccine. The V and J genes are TRBV30 and TRBJ2-7; D is uncertain. Here the CDR3 DNA reads TGTGCCTGGGGAGACATCACTTCCTACGAGCAGTACTTC. Encoded protein: CAWGDITSYEQYF.